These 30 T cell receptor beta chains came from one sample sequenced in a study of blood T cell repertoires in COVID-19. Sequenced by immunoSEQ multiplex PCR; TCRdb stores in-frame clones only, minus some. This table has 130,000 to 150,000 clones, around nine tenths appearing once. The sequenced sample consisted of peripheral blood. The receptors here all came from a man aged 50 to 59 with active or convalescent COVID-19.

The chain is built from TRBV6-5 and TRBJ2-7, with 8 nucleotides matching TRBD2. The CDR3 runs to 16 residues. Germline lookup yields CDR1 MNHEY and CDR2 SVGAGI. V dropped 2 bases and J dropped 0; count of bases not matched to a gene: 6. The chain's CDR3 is CASSYLGGGPSYEQYF. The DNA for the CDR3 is TGTGCCAGCAGTTACCTCGGGGGGGGTCCCTCCTACGAGCAGTACTTC.

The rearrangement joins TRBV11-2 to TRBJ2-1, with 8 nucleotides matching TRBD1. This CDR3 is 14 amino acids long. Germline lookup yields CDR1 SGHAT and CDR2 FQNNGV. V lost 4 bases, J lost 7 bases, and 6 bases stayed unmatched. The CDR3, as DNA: TGTGCCAGCAGCTACGGGACAGGCGAGAATGAGCAGTTCTTC. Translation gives CASSYGTGENEQFF.

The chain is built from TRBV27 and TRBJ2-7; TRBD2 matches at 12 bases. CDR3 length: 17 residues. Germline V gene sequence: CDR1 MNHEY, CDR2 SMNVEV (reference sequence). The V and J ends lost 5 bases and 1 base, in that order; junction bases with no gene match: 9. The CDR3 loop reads CASSPRKTSGSSYEQYF. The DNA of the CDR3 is TGTGCCAGCAGTCCCCGCAAGACTAGCGGGAGTTCCTACGAGCAGTACTTC.

CDR3 sequence (DNA): TGTGCCAGCAGTTTAAGAAGGTCTTATAGCGGGAGTAACACCGGGGAGCTGTTTTTT. This codes for CASSLRRSYSGSNTGELFF. This chain links TRBV27 with TRBJ2-2; TRBD2 aligns across 9 bases. Germline values: CDR1 MNHEY, CDR2 SMNVEV (reference sequence). V was clipped by 2 bases and J by 2 bases; unmatched bases: 12. CDR3 length: 19 amino acids.

The CDR3 loop is CASSTQGDTQYF. The CDR3 DNA sequence: TGTGCCAGCAGTACACAGGGGGATACGCAGTATTTT. The J gene is TRBJ2-3, the V gene TRBV2; 7 bases map to TRBD1. The germline V gene has CDR1 SNHLY and CDR2 FYNNEI. The CDR3 contains 12 residues. Unmatched junction bases numbered 2, after V lost 5 bases and J lost 6 bases.

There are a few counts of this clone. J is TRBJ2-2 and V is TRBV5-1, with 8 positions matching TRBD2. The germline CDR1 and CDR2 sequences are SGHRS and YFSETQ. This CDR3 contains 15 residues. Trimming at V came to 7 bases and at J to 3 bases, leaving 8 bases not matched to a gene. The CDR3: CASRTGGPDTGELFF. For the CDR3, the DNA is TGCGCCAGCCGAACGGGAGGGCCGGACACCGGGGAGCTGTTTTTT. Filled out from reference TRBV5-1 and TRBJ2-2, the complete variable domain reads KAGVTQTPRYLIKTRGQQVTLSCSPISGHRSVSWYQQTPGQGLQFLFEYFSETQRNKGNFPGRFSGRQFSNSRSEMNVSTLELGDSALYLCASRTGGPDTGELFFGEGSRLTVL.

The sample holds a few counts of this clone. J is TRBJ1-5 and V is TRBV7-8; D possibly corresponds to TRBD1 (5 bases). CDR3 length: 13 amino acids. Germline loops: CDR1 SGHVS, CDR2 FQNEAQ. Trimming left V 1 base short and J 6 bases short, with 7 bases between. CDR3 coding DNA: TGTGCCAGCAGCTTAGACGGGGGTCAGCCCCAGCATTTT. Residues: CASSLDGGQPQHF.

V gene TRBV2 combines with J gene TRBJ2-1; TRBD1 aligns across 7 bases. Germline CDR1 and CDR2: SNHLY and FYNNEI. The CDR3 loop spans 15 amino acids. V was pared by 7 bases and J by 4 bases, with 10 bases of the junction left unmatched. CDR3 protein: CASNIDRERYNEQFF. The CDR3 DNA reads TGTGCCAGCAATATAGACAGGGAACGATACAATGAGCAGTTCTTC.

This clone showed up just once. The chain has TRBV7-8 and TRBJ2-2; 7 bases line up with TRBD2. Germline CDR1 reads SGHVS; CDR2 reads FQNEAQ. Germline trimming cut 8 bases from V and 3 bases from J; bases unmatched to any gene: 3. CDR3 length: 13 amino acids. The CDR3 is CASARGDTGELFF. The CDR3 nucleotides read TGTGCCAGCGCCCGGGGGGACACCGGGGAGCTGTTTTTT.

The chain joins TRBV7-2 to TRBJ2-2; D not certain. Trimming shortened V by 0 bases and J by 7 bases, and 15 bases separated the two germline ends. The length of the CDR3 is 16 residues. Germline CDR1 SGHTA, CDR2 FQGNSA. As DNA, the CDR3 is TGTGCCAGCAGCTTAGCGCTAATGGTTTCCTTCGGGGAGCTGTTTTTT. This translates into CASSLALMVSFGELFF.

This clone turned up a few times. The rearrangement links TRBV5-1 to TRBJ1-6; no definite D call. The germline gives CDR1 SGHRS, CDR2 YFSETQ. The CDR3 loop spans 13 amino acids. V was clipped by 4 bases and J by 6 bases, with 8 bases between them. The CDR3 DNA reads TGCGCCAGCAGCCTCACAATTAATTCACCCCTCCACTTT. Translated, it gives CASSLTINSPLHF.

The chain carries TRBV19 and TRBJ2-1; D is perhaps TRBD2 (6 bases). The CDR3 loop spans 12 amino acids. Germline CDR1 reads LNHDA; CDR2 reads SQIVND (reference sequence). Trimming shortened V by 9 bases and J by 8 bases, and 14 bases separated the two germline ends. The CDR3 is CASGTGLDEQFF. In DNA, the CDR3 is TGTGCCAGCGGGACTGGGTTAGATGAGCAGTTCTTC.

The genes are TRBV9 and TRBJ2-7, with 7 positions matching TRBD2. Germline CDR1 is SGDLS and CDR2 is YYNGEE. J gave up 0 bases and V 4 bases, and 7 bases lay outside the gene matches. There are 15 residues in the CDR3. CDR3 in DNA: TGTGCCAGCAGCCCCACCCGACTAGCCTCCTACGAGCAGTACTTC. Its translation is CASSPTRLASYEQYF.

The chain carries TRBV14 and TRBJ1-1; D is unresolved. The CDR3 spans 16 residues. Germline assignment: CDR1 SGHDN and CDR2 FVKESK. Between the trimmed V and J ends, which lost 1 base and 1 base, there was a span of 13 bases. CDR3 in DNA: TGTGCCAGCAGCCAAGTGGTACGGCCGGGGAACACTGAAGCTTTCTTT. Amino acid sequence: CASSQVVRPGNTEAFF.

The DNA of the CDR3 is TGTGCCACCAGCAGAGACAGGGGGGCAGAGACCCAGTACTTC. It encodes CATSRDRGAETQYF. This chain connects TRBV15 to TRBJ2-5, with D tentatively TRBD1 (7 bases). V lost 0 bases, J lost 4 bases, and 9 bases lay in between. Germline CDR1 reads LNHNV; CDR2 reads YYDKDF (reference sequence). The CDR3 has 14 residues. The variable domain in full, completed from reference TRBV15 and TRBJ2-5, reads DAMVIQNPRYQVTQFGKPVTLSCSQTLNHNVMYWYQQKSSQAPKLLFHYYDKDFNNEADTPDNFQSRRPNTSFCFLDIRSPGLGDTAMYLCATSRDRGAETQYFGPGTRLLVL.

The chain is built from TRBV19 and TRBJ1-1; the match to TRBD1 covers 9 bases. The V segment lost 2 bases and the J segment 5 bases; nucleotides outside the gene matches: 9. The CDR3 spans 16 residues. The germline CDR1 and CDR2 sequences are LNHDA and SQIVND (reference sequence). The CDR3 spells CASSIPPGQGLTEAFF. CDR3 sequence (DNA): TGTGCCAGTAGTATACCCCCCGGACAGGGGCTGACTGAAGCTTTCTTT.

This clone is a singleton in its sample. As DNA, the CDR3 is TGTGCCAGCAGCTTAGAGGGCTCAGGAGAGACCCAGTACTTC. Residues: CASSLEGSGETQYF. V gene TRBV11-2 combines with J gene TRBJ2-5; D gene ambiguous. This CDR3 is built from 14 residues. Germline V gives CDR1 SGHAT, CDR2 FQNNGV. V dropped 0 bases and J dropped 4 bases, with 9 bases sitting between them.

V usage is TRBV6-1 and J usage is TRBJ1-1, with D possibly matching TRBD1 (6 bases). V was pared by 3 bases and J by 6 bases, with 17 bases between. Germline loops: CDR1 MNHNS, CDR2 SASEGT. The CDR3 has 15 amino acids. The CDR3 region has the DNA TGTGCCAGCAGTGACAGGGGTTTGGCAATACCTGAAGCTTTCTTT. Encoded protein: CASSDRGLAIPEAFF.

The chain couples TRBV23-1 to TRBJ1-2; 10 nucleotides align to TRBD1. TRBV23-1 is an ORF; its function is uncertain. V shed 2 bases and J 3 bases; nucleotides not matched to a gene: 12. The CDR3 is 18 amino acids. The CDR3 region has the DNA TGCGCCAGCAGTCAAGACAGGGGGCTTTGTAAATTGGACTATGGCTACACCTTC. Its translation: CASSQDRGLCKLDYGYTF.

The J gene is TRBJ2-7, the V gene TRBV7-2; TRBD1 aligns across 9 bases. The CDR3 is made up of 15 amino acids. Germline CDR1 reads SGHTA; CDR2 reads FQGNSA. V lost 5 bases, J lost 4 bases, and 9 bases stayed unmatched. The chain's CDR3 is CASSPAGTGSYEQYF. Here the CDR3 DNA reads TGTGCCAGCAGCCCCGCCGGGACAGGGAGTTACGAGCAGTACTTC.

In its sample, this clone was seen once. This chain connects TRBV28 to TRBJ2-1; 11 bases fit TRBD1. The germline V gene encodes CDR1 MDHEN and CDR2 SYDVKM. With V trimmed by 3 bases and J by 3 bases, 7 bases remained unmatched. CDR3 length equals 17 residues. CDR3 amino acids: CASSFLTGTGGYNEQFF. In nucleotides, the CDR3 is TGTGCCAGCAGTTTCCTAACCGGGACAGGGGGCTACAATGAGCAGTTCTTC.

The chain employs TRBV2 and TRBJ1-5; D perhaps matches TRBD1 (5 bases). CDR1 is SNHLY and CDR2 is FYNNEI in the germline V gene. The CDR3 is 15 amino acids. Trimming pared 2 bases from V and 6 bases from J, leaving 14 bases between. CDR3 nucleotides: TGTGCCAGCAGTGAAAACAGGTTTACGAGTCAGCCCCAGCATTTT. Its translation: CASSENRFTSQPQHF. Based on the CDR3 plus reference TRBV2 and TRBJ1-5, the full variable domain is EPEVTQTPSHQVTQMGQEVILRCVPISNHLYFYWYRQILGQKVEFLVSFYNNEISEKSEIFDDQFSVERPDGSNFTLKIRSTKLEDSAMYFCASSENRFTSQPQHFGDGTRLSIL.

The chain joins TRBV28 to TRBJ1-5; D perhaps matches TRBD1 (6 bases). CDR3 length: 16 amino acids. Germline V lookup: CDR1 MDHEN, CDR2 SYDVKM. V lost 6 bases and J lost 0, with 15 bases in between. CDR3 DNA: TGTGCCAGCAGGAGAACAGGGACGATTAGCAATCAGCCCCAGCATTTT. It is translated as CASRRTGTISNQPQHF.

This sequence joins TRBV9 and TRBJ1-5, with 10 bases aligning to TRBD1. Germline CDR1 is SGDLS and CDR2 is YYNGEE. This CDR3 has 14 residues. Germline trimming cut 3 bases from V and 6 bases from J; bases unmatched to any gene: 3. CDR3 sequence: CASSAGQGRQPQHF. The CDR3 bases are TGTGCCAGCAGCGCGGGACAGGGGCGTCAGCCCCAGCATTTT.

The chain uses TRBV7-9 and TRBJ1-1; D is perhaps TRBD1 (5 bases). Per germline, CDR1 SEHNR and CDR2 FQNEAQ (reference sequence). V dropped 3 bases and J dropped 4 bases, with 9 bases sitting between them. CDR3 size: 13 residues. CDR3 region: CASSLGGSTEAFF. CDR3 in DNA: TGTGCCAGCAGCTTGGGGGGGTCCACTGAAGCTTTCTTT.

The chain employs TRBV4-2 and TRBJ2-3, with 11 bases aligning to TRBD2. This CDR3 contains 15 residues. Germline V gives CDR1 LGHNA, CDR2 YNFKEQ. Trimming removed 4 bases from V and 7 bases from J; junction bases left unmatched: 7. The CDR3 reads CASSPTSGKANTQYF. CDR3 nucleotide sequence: TGTGCCAGCAGCCCGACTAGCGGGAAGGCTAATACGCAGTATTTT.

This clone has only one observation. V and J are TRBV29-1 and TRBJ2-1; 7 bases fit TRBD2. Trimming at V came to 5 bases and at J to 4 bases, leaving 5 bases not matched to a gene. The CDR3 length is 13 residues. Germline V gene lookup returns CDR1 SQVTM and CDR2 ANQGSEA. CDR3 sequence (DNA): TGCAGCGTTCCTAGCGGAGGGTACAATGAGCAGTTCTTC. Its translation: CSVPSGGYNEQFF.

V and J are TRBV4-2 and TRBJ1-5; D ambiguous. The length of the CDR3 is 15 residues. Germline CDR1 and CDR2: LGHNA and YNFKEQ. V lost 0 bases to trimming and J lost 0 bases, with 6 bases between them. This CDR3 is CASSQDRGSNQPQHF. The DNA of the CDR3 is TGTGCCAGCAGCCAAGATCGGGGTAGCAATCAGCCCCAGCATTTT.

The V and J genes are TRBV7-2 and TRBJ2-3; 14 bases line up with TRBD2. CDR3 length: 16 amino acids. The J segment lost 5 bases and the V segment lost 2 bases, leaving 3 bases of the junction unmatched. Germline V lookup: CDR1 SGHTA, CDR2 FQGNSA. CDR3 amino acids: CASSLIGTSGGDTQYF. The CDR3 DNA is TGTGCCAGCAGCTTAATCGGGACTAGCGGGGGAGATACGCAGTATTTT.

CDR3 sequence reads: CASSSLNRGDEKLFF. DNA of the CDR3: TGTGCCAGCAGCTCCCTGAACAGGGGGGATGAAAAACTGTTTTTT. The rearrangement uses TRBV7-9 and TRBJ1-4; 8 nucleotides match TRBD1. V was clipped by 4 bases and J by 6 bases; unmatched bases: 7. Germline CDR1 SEHNR, CDR2 FQNEAQ (reference sequence). The CDR3 consists of 15 residues.